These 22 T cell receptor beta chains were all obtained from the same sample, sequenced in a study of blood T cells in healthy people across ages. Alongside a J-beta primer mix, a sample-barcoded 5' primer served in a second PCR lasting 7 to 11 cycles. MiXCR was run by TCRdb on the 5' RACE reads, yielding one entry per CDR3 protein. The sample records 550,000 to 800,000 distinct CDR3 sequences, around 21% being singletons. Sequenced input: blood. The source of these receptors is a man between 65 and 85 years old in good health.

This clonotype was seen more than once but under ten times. The CDR3 bases are TGTGCCAGCAGTTTGGGGACCGCTCTGTCCGAGCAGTACTTC. It codes for CASSLGTALSEQYF. J is TRBJ2-7 and V is TRBV12-3 or TRBV12-4, with D possibly being TRBD1 or TRBD2 (5 bases each). Trimming shortened V by 3 bases and J by 6 bases, and 15 bases separated the two germline ends. The CDR3 sequence is 14 residues long.

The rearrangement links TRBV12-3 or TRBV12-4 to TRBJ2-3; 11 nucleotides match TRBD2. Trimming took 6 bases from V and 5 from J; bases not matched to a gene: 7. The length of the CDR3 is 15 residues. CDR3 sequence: CASRHLAGGLDTQYF. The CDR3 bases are TGTGCCAGCAGGCATCTAGCGGGAGGATTAGATACGCAGTATTTT.

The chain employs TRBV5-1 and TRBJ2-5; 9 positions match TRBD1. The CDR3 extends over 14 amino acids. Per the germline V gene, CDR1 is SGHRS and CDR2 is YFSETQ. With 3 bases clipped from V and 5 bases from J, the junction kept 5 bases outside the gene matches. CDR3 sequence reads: CASSSGTGTETQYF. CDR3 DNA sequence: TGCGCCAGCAGCTCGGGGACAGGGACCGAGACCCAGTACTTC.

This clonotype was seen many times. The CDR3 spells CASSPPGRETQYF. CDR3 nucleotides: TGTGCCAGCTCACCACCGGGCAGGGAGACCCAGTACTTC. This chain uses TRBV18 with TRBJ2-5; D remains unclear. The germline V gene has CDR1 KGHSH and CDR2 LQKENI. The V gene lost 0 bases and the J gene lost 5 bases, with 7 bases spanning the gap. CDR3 length: 13 residues.

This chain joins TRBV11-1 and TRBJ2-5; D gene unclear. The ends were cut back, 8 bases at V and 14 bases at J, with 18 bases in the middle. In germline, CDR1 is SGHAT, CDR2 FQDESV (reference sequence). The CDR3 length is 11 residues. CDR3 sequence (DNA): TGTGCCAGCGGGGAAGGACGGCGTACATACTTC. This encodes CASGEGRRTYF.

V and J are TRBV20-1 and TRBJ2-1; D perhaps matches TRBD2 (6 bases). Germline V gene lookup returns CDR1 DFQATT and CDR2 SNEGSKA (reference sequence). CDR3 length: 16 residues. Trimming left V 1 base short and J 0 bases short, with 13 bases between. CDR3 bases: TGCAGTGCTAGAGCCGATAGCGGAGACTCCTACAATGAGCAGTTCTTC. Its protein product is CSARADSGDSYNEQFF.

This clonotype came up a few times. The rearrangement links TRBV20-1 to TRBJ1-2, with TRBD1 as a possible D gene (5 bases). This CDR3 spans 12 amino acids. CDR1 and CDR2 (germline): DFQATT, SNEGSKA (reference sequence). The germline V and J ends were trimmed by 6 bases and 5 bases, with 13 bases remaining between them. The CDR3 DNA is TGCAGTGCCAGGGACGACCTTTATGGCTACACCTTC. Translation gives CSARDDLYGYTF.

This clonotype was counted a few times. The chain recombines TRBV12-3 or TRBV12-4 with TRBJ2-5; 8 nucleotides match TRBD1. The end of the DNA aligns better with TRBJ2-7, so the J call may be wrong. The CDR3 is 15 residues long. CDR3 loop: CASSSQDRAPYEQYF. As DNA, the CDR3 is TGTGCCAGCAGTTCCCAGGACAGGGCTCCCTACGAGCAGTACTTC.

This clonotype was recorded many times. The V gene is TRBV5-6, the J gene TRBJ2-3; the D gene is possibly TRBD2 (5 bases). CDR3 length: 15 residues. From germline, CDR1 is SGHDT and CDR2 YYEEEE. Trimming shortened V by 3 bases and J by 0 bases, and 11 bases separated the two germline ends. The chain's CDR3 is CASSSLAASTDTQYF. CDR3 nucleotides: TGTGCCAGCAGCTCCCTAGCAGCTAGCACAGATACGCAGTATTTT.

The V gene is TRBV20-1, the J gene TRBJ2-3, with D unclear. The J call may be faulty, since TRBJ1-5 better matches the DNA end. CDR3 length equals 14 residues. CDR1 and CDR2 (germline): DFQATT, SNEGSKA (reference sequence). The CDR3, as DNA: TGCAGTGCTTGGACTAGCGGGAGAGCAGATACGCAGCATTTT. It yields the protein CSAWTSGRADTQHF.

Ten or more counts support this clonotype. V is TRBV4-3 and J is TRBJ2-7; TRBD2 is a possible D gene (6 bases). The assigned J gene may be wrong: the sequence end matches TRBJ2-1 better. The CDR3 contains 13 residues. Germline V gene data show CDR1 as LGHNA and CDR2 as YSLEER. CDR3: CASSLRLEYEQFF. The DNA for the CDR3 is TGCGCCAGCAGCCTCCGACTAGAATATGAGCAGTTCTTC.

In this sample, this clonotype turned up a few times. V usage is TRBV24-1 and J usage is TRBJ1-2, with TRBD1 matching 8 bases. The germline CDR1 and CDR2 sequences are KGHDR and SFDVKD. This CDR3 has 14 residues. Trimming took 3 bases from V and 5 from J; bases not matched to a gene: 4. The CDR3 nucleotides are TGTGCCACCAGTGATAAGGACAGGGTTTATGGCTACACCTTC. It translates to CATSDKDRVYGYTF.

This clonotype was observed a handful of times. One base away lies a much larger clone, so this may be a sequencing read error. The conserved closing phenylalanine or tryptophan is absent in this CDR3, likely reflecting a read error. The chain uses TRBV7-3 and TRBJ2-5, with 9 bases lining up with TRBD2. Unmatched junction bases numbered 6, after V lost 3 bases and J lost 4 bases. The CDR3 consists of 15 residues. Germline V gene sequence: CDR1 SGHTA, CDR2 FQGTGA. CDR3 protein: CASSLVAGDVETQYL. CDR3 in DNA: TGTGCCAGCAGCTTGGTAGCGGGAGACGTAGAGACCCAGTACCTC.

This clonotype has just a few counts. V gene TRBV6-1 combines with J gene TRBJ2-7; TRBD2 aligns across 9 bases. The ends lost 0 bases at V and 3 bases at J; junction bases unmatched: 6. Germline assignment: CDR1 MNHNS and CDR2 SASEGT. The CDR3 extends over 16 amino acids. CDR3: CASSEALSGSGYEQYF. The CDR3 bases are TGTGCCAGCAGTGAAGCGCTTAGCGGGAGCGGCTACGAGCAGTACTTC.

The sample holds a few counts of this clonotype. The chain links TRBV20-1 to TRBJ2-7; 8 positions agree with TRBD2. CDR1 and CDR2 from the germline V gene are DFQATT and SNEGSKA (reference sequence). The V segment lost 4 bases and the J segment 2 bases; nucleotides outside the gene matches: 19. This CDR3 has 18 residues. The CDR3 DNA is TGCAGTGCTACTCCGATAGCGGGGAACCTGGGGGGAACCTACGAGCAGTACTTC. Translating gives CSATPIAGNLGGTYEQYF.

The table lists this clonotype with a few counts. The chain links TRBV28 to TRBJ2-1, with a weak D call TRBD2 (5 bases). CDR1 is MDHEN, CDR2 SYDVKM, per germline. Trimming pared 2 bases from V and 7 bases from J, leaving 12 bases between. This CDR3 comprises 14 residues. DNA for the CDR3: TGTGCCAGCAGTTTACCGTCCCGGGGAAATGAGCAGTTCTTC. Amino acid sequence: CASSLPSRGNEQFF.

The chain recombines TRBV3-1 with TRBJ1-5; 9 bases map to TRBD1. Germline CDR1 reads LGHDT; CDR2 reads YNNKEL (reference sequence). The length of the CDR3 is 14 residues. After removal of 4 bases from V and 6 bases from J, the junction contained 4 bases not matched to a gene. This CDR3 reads CASSRRTGAQPQHF. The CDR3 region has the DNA TGTGCCAGCAGCCGACGGACAGGGGCTCAGCCCCAGCATTTT.

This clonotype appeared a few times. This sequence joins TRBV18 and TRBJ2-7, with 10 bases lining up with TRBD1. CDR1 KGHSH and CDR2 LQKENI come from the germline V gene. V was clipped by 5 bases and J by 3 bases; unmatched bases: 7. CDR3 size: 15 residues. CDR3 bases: TGTGCCAGCTCAAGCCCCGGGGACAGGGGCTACGAGCAGTACTTC. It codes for CASSSPGDRGYEQYF.

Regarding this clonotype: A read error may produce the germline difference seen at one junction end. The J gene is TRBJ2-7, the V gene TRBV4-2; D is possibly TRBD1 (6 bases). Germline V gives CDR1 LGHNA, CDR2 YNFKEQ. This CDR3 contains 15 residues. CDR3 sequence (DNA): TGTGCCAGTAGCCAAGAGACAGGTGGGGCCGACGAGCAGTACTTC. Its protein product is CASSQETGGADEQYF.

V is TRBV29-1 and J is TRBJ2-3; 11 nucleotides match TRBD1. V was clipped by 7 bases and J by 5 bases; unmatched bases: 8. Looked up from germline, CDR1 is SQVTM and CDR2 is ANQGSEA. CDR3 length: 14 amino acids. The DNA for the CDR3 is TGCAGCGGCTCTGGACAGGGGGCGGTAGATACGCAGTATTTT. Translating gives CSGSGQGAVDTQYF.

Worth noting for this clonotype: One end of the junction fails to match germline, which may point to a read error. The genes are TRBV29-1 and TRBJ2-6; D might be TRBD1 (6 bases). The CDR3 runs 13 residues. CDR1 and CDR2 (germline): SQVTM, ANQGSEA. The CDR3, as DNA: TGCAGCGTTGGACAGGCTGGGGCCATCGTCCTGACTTTC. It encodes CSVGQAGAIVLTF.

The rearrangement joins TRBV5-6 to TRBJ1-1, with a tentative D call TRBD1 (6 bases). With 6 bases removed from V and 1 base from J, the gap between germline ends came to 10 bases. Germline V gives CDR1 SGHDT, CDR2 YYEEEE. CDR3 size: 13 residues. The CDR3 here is CASTQTGNTEAFF. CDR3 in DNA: TGTGCCAGCACCCAGACAGGGAACACTGAAGCTTTCTTT. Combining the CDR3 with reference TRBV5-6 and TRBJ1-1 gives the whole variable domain DAGVTQSPTHLIKTRGQQVTLRCSPKSGHDTVSWYQQALGQGPQFIFQYYEEEERQRGNFPDRFSGHQFPNYSSELNVNALLLGDSALYLCASTQTGNTEAFFGQGTRLTVV.